The source of this T cell receptor (beta chain) is a study of technical replicates of blood from a few donors. The CDR3 loop spans 12 amino acids. The germline gives CDR1 MNHEY, CDR2 SVGAGI. V dropped 0 bases and J dropped 9 bases, with 6 bases sitting between them. Sequencing was performed with immunoSEQ multiplex PCR; in TCRdb, only in-frame clones are kept and a portion is missing. The sample lists about 87,000 clones; roughly 94% were seen once. Material: T cells isolated from PBMCs. The chain couples TRBV6-5 to TRBJ2-1; D perhaps matches TRBD2 (6 bases). This clonotype was sampled from a human donor in good health. DNA for the CDR3: TGTGCCAGCAGTTACTCCGGGAGTGAGCAGTTCTTC. This encodes CASSYSGSEQFF.